This passage covers 22 T cell receptor beta chains from one sample sequenced in a study of T cell responses to AZD1222 COVID-19 vaccine. Sequencing used immunoSEQ multiplex PCR; TCRdb keeps in-frame clones, though not all of them. The table lists more than 150,000 clones, 94% of them singletons, with roughly 1.7% in the top ten. The specimen was peripheral blood, collected 28 days after the second AZD1222 dose. The origin of the receptors is an adult who received the AZD1222 COVID-19 vaccine.

DNA of the CDR3: TGTGCCAGCAGTGACAGGGTTCCAGCTAACTATGGCTACACCTTC. The encoded protein is CASSDRVPANYGYTF. V is TRBV6-1 and J is TRBJ1-2, with a tentative D call TRBD1 (5 bases). The CDR3 spans 15 residues. CDR1 and CDR2 from the germline V gene are MNHNS and SASEGT. The V gene lost 3 bases and the J gene lost 0 bases, with 11 bases spanning the gap.

This sequence joins TRBV30 and TRBJ2-4; D is uncertain. This CDR3 is 14 amino acids long. The germline V gene has CDR1 GTSNPN and CDR2 SVGIG (reference sequence). With 4 bases removed from V and 0 bases from J, the gap between germline ends came to 10 bases. The CDR3 reads CAWKAYLAKNIQYF. For the CDR3, the DNA is TGTGCCTGGAAGGCATATCTAGCCAAAAACATTCAGTACTTC.

V and J are TRBV5-1 and TRBJ1-1, with a tentative D call TRBD1 (5 bases). The CDR3 consists of 16 residues. V lost 6 bases and J lost 0, with 18 bases in between. CDR1 SGHRS and CDR2 YFSETQ come from the germline V gene. Here the CDR3 reads CASKPDGGVMNTEAFF. Here the CDR3 DNA reads TGCGCCAGCAAACCAGATGGAGGGGTCATGAACACTGAAGCTTTCTTT. The variable domain in full, with the rest retrieved from reference TRBV5-1 and TRBJ1-1, is KAGVTQTPRYLIKTRGQQVTLSCSPISGHRSVSWYQQTPGQGLQFLFEYFSETQRNKGNFPGRFSGRQFSNSRSEMNVSTLELGDSALYLCASKPDGGVMNTEAFFGQGTRLTVV.

The count of this clone is one. The rearrangement links TRBV9 to TRBJ1-3; maybe TRBD1 (5 bases). Germline V lookup: CDR1 SGDLS, CDR2 YYNGEE. Trimming shortened V by 3 bases and J by 6 bases, and 16 bases separated the two germline ends. The CDR3 spans 15 residues. The CDR3 sequence is CASSAGGTAANTIYF. CDR3 DNA: TGTGCCAGCAGCGCCGGTGGGACGGCGGCAAACACCATATATTTT.

With respect to this clone: The sample has other DNA sequences that encode this CDR3 too. The chain uses TRBV27 and TRBJ1-5; D is ambiguous. CDR3 length equals 14 residues. In germline, CDR1 is MNHEY, CDR2 SMNVEV (reference sequence). V dropped 2 bases and J dropped 4 bases, with 9 bases sitting between them. The CDR3: CASSLQGSNQPQHF. DNA for the CDR3: TGTGCCAGCAGTTTACAAGGGTCGAATCAGCCCCAGCATTTT.

J is TRBJ1-1 and V is TRBV6-5; TRBD1 matches 8 bases. CDR1 and CDR2 (germline): MNHEY, SVGAGI. The CDR3 covers 13 residues. Written as DNA, the CDR3 is TGTGCTGTTAGGGGTGACAGGGGCTCTGAAGCTTTCTTT. The encoded protein is CAVRGDRGSEAFF.

The chain employs TRBV6-2 or TRBV6-3 and TRBJ1-6; 7 positions agree with TRBD1. The CDR3 is 16 residues long. With 5 bases clipped from V and 7 bases from J, the junction kept 11 bases outside the gene matches. CDR1 and CDR2 from the germline V gene are MNHEY and SVGEGT. For the CDR3, the DNA is TGTGCCAGCAGTACCCGACAGGGAGGTTTCAATTCACCCCTCCACTTT. Its translation: CASSTRQGGFNSPLHF.

With respect to this clone: In the same sample, other DNA sequences code for this CDR3. The V and J genes are TRBV18 and TRBJ2-3; D unclear. CDR1 is KGHSH and CDR2 is LQKENI in the germline V gene. The germline V and J ends were trimmed by 4 bases and 1 base, with 0 bases remaining between them. The CDR3 covers 11 residues. This CDR3 is CASSRTDTQYF. In DNA form, the CDR3 reads TGTGCCAGCTCACGCACAGATACGCAGTATTTT.

The chain links TRBV5-4 to TRBJ1-1; D gene ambiguous. V lost 2 bases and J lost 2, with 25 bases in between. The CDR3 is 19 residues long. The V gene's germline CDR1 is SGHNT and CDR2 YYREEE (reference sequence). CDR3 region: CASSFDLQFGQTLNTEAFF. CDR3 nucleotides: TGTGCCAGCAGCTTCGATCTCCAATTTGGGCAGACTCTAAACACTGAAGCTTTCTTT.

The V gene is TRBV7-9, the J gene TRBJ2-1, with 7 bases identical to TRBD2. The junction had 8 bases not matched to a gene; V was cut back by 5 bases and J by 4 bases. The CDR3 has 15 residues. Germline CDR1 SEHNR, CDR2 FQNEAQ (reference sequence). The CDR3 nucleotides read TGTGCCAGCAGCCCAACTAGCGAGGGTTACAATGAGCAGTTCTTC. This encodes CASSPTSEGYNEQFF.

This chain connects TRBV19 to TRBJ2-5; unclear D gene. The CDR3 consists of 14 residues. The germline V gene has CDR1 LNHDA and CDR2 SQIVND (reference sequence). V was trimmed by 2 bases and J by 0 bases, leaving 7 bases between them. The CDR3 region has the DNA TGTGCCAGTAGTATACGGGCAGACCAAGAGACCCAGTACTTC. It translates to CASSIRADQETQYF.

The V call is TRBV12-3 or TRBV12-4, the J call TRBJ1-1; perhaps TRBD1 as D (6 bases). V was cut by 5 bases and J by 6 bases, with 10 bases left in between. The CDR3 covers 12 residues. CDR3 DNA: TGTGCCAGCAGTACACAGGGACCTGAAGCTTTCTTT. It codes for CASSTQGPEAFF.

V and J are TRBV5-1 and TRBJ1-2; perhaps TRBD1 as D (5 bases). This CDR3 is built from 16 residues. V lost 0 bases and J 6 bases, leaving 18 bases between the germline ends. CDR1 and CDR2 from the germline V gene are SGHRS and YFSETQ. As DNA, the CDR3 is TGCGCCAGCAGCTTGGGATTTAGGGGTATTGAGGATGGCTACACCTTC. It codes for CASSLGFRGIEDGYTF.

The chain links TRBV6-5 to TRBJ2-5; D may be TRBD1 (6 bases). V lost 0 bases and J 4 bases, leaving 9 bases between the germline ends. Germline CDR1 reads MNHEY; CDR2 reads SVGAGI. CDR3 length: 14 amino acids. The CDR3 loop reads CASSYSRRGETQYF. In DNA, the CDR3 is TGTGCCAGCAGTTACTCGCGCAGGGGAGAGACCCAGTACTTC.

This clone was detected only once. CDR3: CASSPFQRGTSYEQYF. CDR3 DNA sequence: TGTGCCAGCAGCCCTTTCCAGCGGGGGACCTCCTACGAGCAGTACTTC. V gene TRBV11-3 combines with J gene TRBJ2-7; 8 bases map to TRBD2. Germline trimming cut 5 bases from V and 0 bases from J; bases unmatched to any gene: 9. This CDR3 has 16 residues. Germline V gene data show CDR1 as SGHNT and CDR2 as YENEEA.

As regards this clone: This CDR3 is also generated by other DNA sequences in the sample. The chain combines TRBV18 with TRBJ1-1; tentative D call: TRBD1 (5 bases). CDR1 is KGHSH and CDR2 is LQKENI in the germline V gene. Trimming left V 4 bases short and J 3 bases short, with 6 bases between. This CDR3 has 12 residues. CDR3 nucleotide sequence: TGTGCCAGCTCACGGGGGGACACTGAAGCTTTCTTT. Encoded protein: CASSRGDTEAFF.

The chain has TRBV25-1 and TRBJ2-3, with 9 bases that match TRBD2. The CDR3 extends over 17 amino acids. CDR1 is MGHDK and CDR2 is SYGVNS in the germline V gene. V was pared by 3 bases and J by 2 bases, with 9 bases of the junction left unmatched. The CDR3 region is CASSDSTSGHYTDTQYF. The CDR3 nucleotides read TGTGCCAGCAGTGATTCGACTAGCGGCCATTACACAGATACGCAGTATTTT.

The rearrangement joins TRBV27 to TRBJ1-2; no definite D call. Germline V lookup: CDR1 MNHEY, CDR2 SMNVEV (reference sequence). V dropped 5 bases and J dropped 6 bases, with 16 bases sitting between them. This CDR3 contains 14 residues. CDR3 residues: CASSPLGTGDGYTF. The CDR3 DNA follows: TGTGCCAGCAGTCCCCTGGGAACGGGTGATGGCTACACCTTC.

The V gene is TRBV19, the J gene TRBJ1-1, with D perhaps TRBD1 (5 bases). The CDR3 is 16 amino acids. Looked up from germline, CDR1 is LNHDA and CDR2 is SQIVND (reference sequence). With 3 bases removed from V and 0 bases from J, the gap between germline ends came to 14 bases. The CDR3 spells CASSIKWGMLNTEAFF. The CDR3 coding sequence is TGTGCCAGTAGTATTAAATGGGGGATGCTGAACACTGAAGCTTTCTTT.

This chain joins TRBV4-2 and TRBJ2-1, with 7 positions matching TRBD2. Germline CDR1 LGHNA, CDR2 YNFKEQ. The CDR3 is made up of 18 amino acids. V trimming: 0 bases; J trimming: 6 bases; junction bases outside the gene matches: 14. The CDR3 DNA reads TGTGCCAGCAGCCAAGATATGGTGGGTGCGGGAGTTTTCAATGAGCAGTTCTTC. As protein: CASSQDMVGAGVFNEQFF.

The V gene is TRBV12-3 or TRBV12-4, the J gene TRBJ1-2; D is unclear. This CDR3 contains 10 residues. Deletions cut 2 bases from V and 6 bases from J, with 1 base between. The CDR3 region has the DNA TGTGCCAGCAGTTTAAATGGCTACACCTTC. Translating it yields CASSLNGYTF.

This clone was seen only a few times. For the CDR3, the DNA is TGCAGCGCCGTGCCTAGCGGGAGGGCAGTAGATACGCAGTATTTT. Its translation: CSAVPSGRAVDTQYF. The chain couples TRBV29-1 to TRBJ2-3; 12 nucleotides match TRBD2. The CDR3 sequence is 15 residues long. Trimming at V came to 7 bases and at J to 5 bases, leaving 10 bases not matched to a gene. Germline CDR1 reads SQVTM; CDR2 reads ANQGSEA.